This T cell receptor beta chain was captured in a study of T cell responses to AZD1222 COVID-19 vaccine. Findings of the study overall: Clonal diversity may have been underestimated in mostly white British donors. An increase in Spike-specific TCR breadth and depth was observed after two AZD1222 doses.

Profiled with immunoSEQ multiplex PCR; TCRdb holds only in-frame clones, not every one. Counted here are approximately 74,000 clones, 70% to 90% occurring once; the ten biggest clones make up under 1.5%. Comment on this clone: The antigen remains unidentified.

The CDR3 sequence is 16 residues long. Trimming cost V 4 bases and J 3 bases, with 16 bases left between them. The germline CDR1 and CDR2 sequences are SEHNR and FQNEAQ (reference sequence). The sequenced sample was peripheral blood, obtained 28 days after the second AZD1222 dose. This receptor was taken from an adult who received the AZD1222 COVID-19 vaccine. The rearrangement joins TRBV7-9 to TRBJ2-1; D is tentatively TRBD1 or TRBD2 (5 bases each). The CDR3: CASSSPSGPYYNEQFF. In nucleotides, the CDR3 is TGTGCCAGCAGCTCTCCGTCGGGACCATACTACAATGAGCAGTTCTTC.